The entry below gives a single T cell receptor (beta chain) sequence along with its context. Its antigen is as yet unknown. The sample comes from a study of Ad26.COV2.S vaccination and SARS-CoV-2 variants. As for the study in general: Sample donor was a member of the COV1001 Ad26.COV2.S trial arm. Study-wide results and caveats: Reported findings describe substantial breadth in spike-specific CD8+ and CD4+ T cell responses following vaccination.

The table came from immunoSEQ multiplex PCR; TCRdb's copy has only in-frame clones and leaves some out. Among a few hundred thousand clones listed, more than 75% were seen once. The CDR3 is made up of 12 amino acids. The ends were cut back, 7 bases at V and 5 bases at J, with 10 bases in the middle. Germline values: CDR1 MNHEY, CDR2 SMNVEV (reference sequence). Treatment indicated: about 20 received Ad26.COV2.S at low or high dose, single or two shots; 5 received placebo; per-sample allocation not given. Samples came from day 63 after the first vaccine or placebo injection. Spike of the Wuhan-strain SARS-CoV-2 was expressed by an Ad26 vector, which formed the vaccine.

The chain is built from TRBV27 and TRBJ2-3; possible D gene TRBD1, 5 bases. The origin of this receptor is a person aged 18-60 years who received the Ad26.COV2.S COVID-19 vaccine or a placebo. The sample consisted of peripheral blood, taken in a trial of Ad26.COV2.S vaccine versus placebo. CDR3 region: CASTQGGDTQYF. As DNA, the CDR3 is TGTGCCAGCACCCAGGGTGGAGATACGCAGTATTTT.